Reported below is one T cell receptor beta chain. Its matching antigen is unknown. A read error may be the cause here, since a much bigger clone is one base away. The source of the sample is a study of molecular identifiers for immune sequencing clone quantification. Whole-study findings and limits: Effector cells kept over 98% of their molecules in clones above 20 RNA copies, while naive cells kept under 1% there.

TCRdb itself ran the PCR reads through MiXCR, one entry per CDR3 protein. The sample includes roughly 90,000 distinct CDR3 sequences, 25% of them seen just once. This receptor was obtained from a human donor in good health. Some libraries in this study had Jurkat cell RNA spiked in. Sequencing used naive CD8+ T cells from blood, with Jurkat cell RNA spiked in. Described subset: FACS-sorted CD8+CD4-CCR7+CD45RA+ naive T cells.

The CDR3 DNA sequence: TGTGCCAGCTGTTGGGGACAGGGGGTCGACGAGCAGTACTTC. This sequence encodes CASCWGQGVDEQYF. The chain is built from TRBV27 and TRBJ2-7, with TRBD1 matching over 11 bases. CDR1 and CDR2 (germline): MNHEY, SMNVEV (reference sequence). The V gene end was trimmed by 8 bases and the J gene end by 5 bases; junction bases not matched to a gene: 8. The CDR3 covers 14 residues.